The rows below give T cell receptor beta chains drawn from one sample of a study of blood T cell repertoires in COVID-19. The protocol was immunoSEQ multiplex PCR, while the TCRdb copy is restricted to in-frame clones and leaves out a portion. The sample has about 440,000 clones, about 92% seen once; the top ten hold about 0.6%. Sequenced material: PBMCs or T cells enriched from blood (not recorded which). These receptor sequences come from a man younger than 30 who had recovered from COVID-19. Both conserved end residues are part of each CDR3. The D gene is left open where the match is weak. The size entry is marked missing in some rows and otherwise reads once, few, many or a size class.

v_call	clone_size	j_call	d_call	cdr3_aa	cdr3_nt
TRBV28	NA	TRBJ1-2	TRBD1	CASSLQTGTGVGNYGYTF	TGTGCCAGCAGTTTACAAACCGGGACAGGGGTAGGAAACTATGGCTACACCTTC
TRBV28	NA	TRBJ2-1	TRBD2	CASSFMTSGNNEQFF	TGTGCCAGCAGTTTTATGACTAGCGGAAACAATGAGCAGTTCTTC
TRBV29-1	NA	TRBJ2-3	NA	CSVQGWRGNTDTQYF	TGCAGCGTGCAGGGCTGGCGGGGTAACACAGATACGCAGTATTTT
TRBV4-1	NA	TRBJ1-2	NA	CASSQASNYGYTF	TGCGCCAGCAGCCAGGCTTCTAACTATGGCTACACCTTC
TRBV7-3	NA	TRBJ2-2	TRBD2	CASSPGLGPTGELFF	TGTGCCAGCAGCCCGGGACTAGGTCCCACCGGGGAGCTGTTTTTT
TRBV28	NA	TRBJ1-1	NA	CASEERQGGADEAFF	TGTGCTAGCGAAGAAAGACAAGGGGGAGCGGATGAAGCTTTCTTT
TRBV2	NA	TRBJ1-1	NA	CASSASMNTEAFF	TGTGCCAGCAGTGCTAGCATGAACACTGAAGCTTTCTTT
TRBV10-3	once	TRBJ1-1	NA	CAISELNTEAFF	TGTGCCATCAGTGAACTCAACACTGAAGCTTTCTTT
TRBV2	NA	TRBJ2-7	NA	CASGREEQYF	TGTGCCAGCGGGCGAGAGGAGCAGTACTTC
TRBV6-1	NA	TRBJ1-6	NA	CASSEYKETPLHF	TGTGCCAGCAGTGAATACAAGGAGACCCCCCTCCACTTT
TRBV10-3	NA	TRBJ1-1	NA	CAISPTPMMNTEAFF	TGTGCCATCAGTCCTACCCCCATGATGAACACTGAAGCTTTCTTT
TRBV5-1	NA	TRBJ2-7	TRBD1	CASSDVTGAYEQYF	TGCGCCAGCAGCGATGTGACAGGGGCCTACGAGCAGTACTTC
TRBV5-1	NA	TRBJ2-3	TRBD2	CASSLIAGATDTQYF	TGCGCCAGCAGCTTAATAGCGGGGGCAACAGATACGCAGTATTTT
TRBV11-3	NA	TRBJ1-2	NA	CASSLGNRVENYGYTF	TGTGCCAGCAGCTTAGGAAACAGGGTGGAGAACTATGGCTACACCTTC
TRBV6-5	NA	TRBJ1-2	NA	CASRLGHMSYGYTF	TGTGCCAGTCGTCTGGGACACATGAGCTATGGCTACACCTTC
TRBV6-6	NA	TRBJ2-7	TRBD1	CASSYGTGVEQYF	TGTGCCAGCAGTTACGGTACAGGGGTCGAGCAGTACTTC
TRBV30	NA	TRBJ2-7	NA	CAWSVRRRAYEQYF	TGTGCCTGGAGTGTACGTCGGCGGGCCTACGAGCAGTACTTC
TRBV7-9	NA	TRBJ1-1	NA	CASSLAGVGFITEAFF	TGTGCCAGCAGCTTAGCCGGGGTGGGGTTTATCACTGAAGCTTTCTTT
TRBV6-9	NA	TRBJ1-2	TRBD1	CASSSQGAIGYTF	TGTGCCAGCAGTTCACAGGGGGCTATTGGCTACACCTTC
TRBV5-1	NA	TRBJ1-2	NA	CASSLGDAGGGYTF	TGCGCCAGCAGCTTGGGAGACGCCGGGGGAGGCTACACCTTC
TRBV9	NA	TRBJ1-5	NA	CASSVSPAAQPQHF	TGTGCCAGCAGCGTTTCTCCCGCGGCCCAGCCCCAGCATTTT
TRBV7-3	NA	TRBJ1-1	TRBD1	CASSLRRQGNTEAFF	TGTGCCAGCAGCTTGCGGAGACAGGGGAACACTGAAGCTTTCTTT
TRBV30	NA	TRBJ1-4	TRBD1	CAWMTGTGGIGEKLFF	TGTGCCTGGATGACCGGGACAGGGGGCATAGGTGAAAAACTGTTTTTT
TRBV4-1	NA	TRBJ2-1	TRBD1	CASSQVRRGTGMDEQFF	TGCGCCAGCAGCCAAGTTAGACGGGGGACAGGGATGGATGAGCAGTTCTTC
TRBV18	NA	TRBJ1-1	NA	CASSNDRNTEAFF	TGTGCCAGCTCAAATGACAGGAACACTGAAGCTTTCTTT
TRBV5-5	once	TRBJ2-1	NA	CASSFEVFGSSYNEQFF	TGTGCCAGCAGCTTCGAAGTTTTCGGTAGCTCCTACAATGAGCAGTTCTTC
TRBV21-1	NA	TRBJ1-4	NA	CASSPSPRDRGEGNEKLFF	TGTGCCAGCAGCCCCTCCCCCCGGGACAGGGGTGAAGGAAATGAAAAACTGTTTTTT
TRBV9	NA	TRBJ2-1	NA	CASSVGEAYPYNEQFF	TGTGCCAGCAGCGTAGGGGAGGCCTACCCCTACAATGAGCAGTTCTTC
TRBV15	NA	TRBJ1-1	NA	CATSRATRREAGTEAFF	TGTGCCACCAGCAGAGCTACGAGACGGGAGGCAGGTACTGAAGCTTTCTTT
TRBV6-5	NA	TRBJ1-2	TRBD1	CASSPGTDGYTF	TGTGCCAGCAGTCCCGGGACAGACGGCTACACCTTC
TRBV27	NA	TRBJ1-6	NA	CASSLFPPGVGNVPLHF	TGTGCCAGCAGTTTATTCCCCCCCGGGGTAGGGAATGTACCACTCCACTTT
TRBV7-9	NA	TRBJ1-4	TRBD1	CASSRTGGSEKLFF	TGTGCCAGCAGCCGGACAGGGGGAAGTGAAAAACTGTTTTTT
TRBV24-1	NA	TRBJ1-2	NA	CATSDSLGYGYTF	TGTGCCACCAGTGATTCCCTAGGTTATGGCTACACCTTC
TRBV9	NA	TRBJ1-6	NA	CASSVGAGPFQSSYNSPLHF	TGTGCCAGCAGCGTAGGTGCAGGGCCCTTTCAGAGCTCCTATAATTCACCCCTCCACTTT
TRBV6-1	NA	TRBJ1-5	NA	CASSEWRIGQPQHF	TGTGCCAGCAGTGAATGGAGGATCGGTCAGCCCCAGCATTTT
TRBV2	NA	TRBJ1-2	NA	CASTTGNYGYTF	TGTGCCAGCACTACAGGGAACTATGGCTACACCTTC
TRBV29-1	NA	TRBJ1-4	TRBD1	CSAGQPNEKLFF	TGCAGCGCGGGACAGCCTAATGAAAAACTGTTTTTT
TRBV20-1	NA	TRBJ1-5	NA	CSASIVSNQPQHF	TGCAGTGCTAGTATAGTTAGCAATCAGCCCCAGCATTTT
TRBV14	NA	TRBJ1-2	NA	CASSRRGNYGYTF	TGTGCCAGCAGCCGCAGGGGAAACTATGGCTACACCTTC
TRBV28	NA	TRBJ1-2	NA	CASNPTGEGYTF	TGTGCCAGCAACCCTACAGGTGAAGGCTACACCTTC
TRBV2	NA	TRBJ1-6	TRBD1	CASSENYRGLNSPLHF	TGTGCCAGCAGTGAAAATTACAGGGGGCTCAATTCACCCCTCCACTTT